The 19 T cell receptor beta chains reported below all come from one sample, sequenced in a study of T cells in Graves' hyperthyroidism and ophthalmopathy. Amplification of TCR beta CDR3 regions used RNA as the template. Researchers ran a first-round RT-PCR on the TCR CDR3 using the HTBI primer set. TCRdb re-derived calls from the multiplex PCR reads in MiXCR, one entry per CDR3 protein. The table includes approximately 740,000 distinct CDR3 sequences, about 15% detected once. The sequenced sample was blood. Receptor source: a woman younger than 35 with Graves' hyperthyroidism.

For this clonotype: This clone may be a read error of a much larger clone one base away. The conserved phenylalanine or tryptophan normally closing the CDR3 is absent here, so this likely arose from a read error. This chain connects TRBV12-3 or TRBV12-4 to TRBJ1-1; possible D gene TRBD1, 6 bases. The CDR3 contains 14 residues. V gave up 6 bases and J gave up 4 bases, with 15 bases separating them. For the CDR3, the DNA is TGTGCCAGCAGGGATAGGGGGTTGCCCACTGAAGCTTTCCTT. Translating gives CASRDRGLPTEAFL.

The chain links TRBV6-2 or TRBV6-3 to TRBJ1-2; TRBD1 matches 9 bases. The V and J ends lost 10 bases and 8 bases, in that order; junction bases with no gene match: 11. The CDR3 length is 13 residues. Germline assignment: CDR1 MNHEY and CDR2 SVGEGT. Here the CDR3 reads CATAPGQGLGYTF. The CDR3 DNA reads as TGTGCCACCGCCCCGGGACAGGGCCTGGGCTACACCTTC.

CDR3 sequence (DNA): TGTGCCAGCAGCGTAGACCCCCAGAACACTGAAGCTTTCTTT. Translating it yields CASSVDPQNTEAFF. V and J are TRBV9 and TRBJ1-1; D call uncertain. In germline, CDR1 is SGDLS, CDR2 YYNGEE. This CDR3 has 14 amino acids. Trimming stripped 0 bases from V and 1 base from J, with 7 bases between.

The chain recombines TRBV11-2 with TRBJ1-4, with D unclear. Trimming pared 5 bases from V and 13 bases from J, leaving 17 bases between. The CDR3 is 13 residues long. Germline V gives CDR1 SGHAT, CDR2 FQNNGV. The CDR3 spells CASSPVRLERLFF. For the CDR3, the DNA is TGTGCCAGCAGCCCCGTCCGGTTGGAGAGACTGTTTTTT.

As concerns this clonotype: This may arise from a read error, as a much more abundant clone is one base away. This chain joins TRBV5-1 and TRBJ2-7; D is perhaps TRBD1 or TRBD2 (5 bases each). Germline V CDR1 and CDR2: SGHRS, YFSETQ. This CDR3 is built from 17 residues. V lost 0 bases and J 4 bases, leaving 20 bases between the germline ends. This CDR3 reads CASSLGSRGRDLYEQYF. CDR3 coding DNA: TGCGCCAGCAGCTTGGGGTCCCGGGGCAGAGATTTGTACGAGCAGTACTTC. Together with reference TRBV5-1 and TRBJ2-7, the CDR3 gives the full variable domain: KAGVTQTPRYLIKTRGQQVTLSCSPISGHRSVSWYQQTPGQGLQFLFEYFSETQRNKGNFPGRFSGRQFSNSRSEMNVSTLELGDSALYLCASSLGSRGRDLYEQYFGPGTRLTVT.

This clonotype was seen at least ten times. The V gene is TRBV5-6, the J gene TRBJ2-3; D is unresolved. The germline gives CDR1 SGHDT, CDR2 YYEEEE. The CDR3 length is 12 residues. V shed 2 bases and J shed 2 bases, with 3 bases lying between them. CDR3 coding DNA: TGTGCCAGCAGCTTTACCACAGATACGCAGTATTTT. It encodes CASSFTTDTQYF.

This clonotype showed up just a few times. The chain joins TRBV4-1 to TRBJ1-5; weak D call: TRBD1 (6 bases). The CDR3 runs 17 residues. V was trimmed by 1 base and J by 6 bases, leaving 19 bases between them. Germline-derived CDR1 and CDR2 are MGHRA and YSYEKL. As DNA, the CDR3 is TGCGCCAGCAGCCAAGCCCTGCCTCGGGGGACACGTCAGCCCCAGCATTTT. The encoded protein is CASSQALPRGTRQPQHF.

The chain uses TRBV14 and TRBJ2-1; 9 bases match TRBD2. The V and J ends lost 1 base and 5 bases, in that order; junction bases with no gene match: 6. The length of the CDR3 is 16 residues. Per the germline V gene, CDR1 is SGHDN and CDR2 is FVKESK. The CDR3 coding sequence is TGTGCCAGCAGCCAAGGGACTAGCGAGGTCGACAATGAGCAGTTCTTC. Encoded protein: CASSQGTSEVDNEQFF.

Points on this clonotype: Given a much more abundant clone one base away, this may be a read error. This chain links TRBV12-5 with TRBJ2-3, with D possibly TRBD1 on 6 matching bases. V was cut by 5 bases and J by 0 bases, with 15 bases left in between. The CDR3 covers 16 residues. CDR1 and CDR2 (germline): LGHNT, FRNRAP. The CDR3 DNA follows: TGTGCTAGTGGTCTGGGGGCAGCCCTTAGCACAGATACGCAGTATTTT. The encoded protein is CASGLGAALSTDTQYF.

A word on this clonotype: A much larger clone is a single base away; this may be a read error. This chain connects TRBV6-1 to TRBJ2-5, with D possibly TRBD1 on 6 matching bases. Germline V lookup: CDR1 MNHNS, CDR2 SASEGT. The CDR3 runs to 13 residues. The V end was cut by 4 bases, the J end by 1 base, with 7 bases between. In DNA, the CDR3 is TGTGCCAGCAGTGGGGACACCCAAGAGACCCAGTACTTC. Translated, it gives CASSGDTQETQYF.

This clonotype was counted only a few times. The chain employs TRBV11-3 and TRBJ2-7; perhaps TRBD2 as D (7 bases). The V end lost 5 bases, the J end lost 0 bases, and 17 bases lay between the germline ends. The CDR3 runs 16 residues. Germline assignment: CDR1 SGHNT and CDR2 YENEEA. The chain's CDR3 is CASSRGGAGNSYEQYF. CDR3 bases: TGTGCCAGCAGCAGGGGGGGCGCGGGGAACTCCTACGAGCAGTACTTC. Combining the CDR3 with reference TRBV11-3 and TRBJ2-7 gives the whole variable domain EAGVVQSPRYKIIEKKQPVAFWCNPISGHNTLYWYLQNLGQGPELLIRYENEEAVDDSQLPKDRFSAERLKGVDSTLKIQPAELGDSAVYLCASSRGGAGNSYEQYFGPGTRLTVT.

Points on this clonotype: One junction end does not reproduce the germline sequence, and a read error may be involved. The V and J genes are TRBV7-3 and TRBJ1-5; D remains ambiguous. The CDR3 length is 13 residues. From germline, CDR1 is SGHTA and CDR2 FQGTGA. The CDR3 coding sequence is TGTGCCGGCAGCCTTATGGGCAATCAGCCCCAGCATTTT. Translating it yields CAGSLMGNQPQHF.

This clonotype has a handful of counts. The chain couples TRBV30 to TRBJ1-3; tentative D call: TRBD1 (6 bases). This CDR3 contains 15 residues. Trimming removed 3 bases from V and 0 bases from J, with 12 bases in between. Germline V gives CDR1 GTSNPN, CDR2 SVGIG (reference sequence). CDR3 coding DNA: TGTGCCTGGAGCCGGCCAGGGGTCTCTGGAAACACCATATATTTT. Protein product: CAWSRPGVSGNTIYF.

This clonotype was counted at least ten times. The chain uses TRBV2 and TRBJ1-4; D is unresolved. V lost 8 bases to trimming and J lost 7 bases, with 14 bases between them. The CDR3 length is 13 residues. CDR1 is SNHLY and CDR2 is FYNNEI in the germline V gene. This chain's CDR3 is CASSPTVFEKLFF. The CDR3 bases are TGTGCCAGCTCGCCGACGGTGTTTGAAAAACTGTTTTTT.

This clonotype was seen many times. The rearrangement links TRBV3-1 to TRBJ1-1; TRBD1 might be the D (5 bases). CDR3 length equals 13 residues. V was cut by 4 bases and J by 0 bases, with 6 bases left in between. The germline V gene encodes CDR1 LGHDT and CDR2 YNNKEL (reference sequence). CDR3 region: CASSRQMNTEAFF. The CDR3 DNA reads TGTGCCAGCAGCCGACAGATGAACACTGAAGCTTTCTTT.

V and J are TRBV5-1 and TRBJ1-5, with 7 positions matching TRBD1. Germline trimming cut 1 base from V and 3 bases from J; bases unmatched to any gene: 4. The germline gives CDR1 SGHRS, CDR2 YFSETQ. The CDR3 covers 15 residues. The CDR3 loop reads CASSLSTGNNQPQHF. The CDR3 coding sequence is TGCGCCAGCAGCTTGTCGACAGGGAACAATCAGCCCCAGCATTTT.

This clonotype has a handful of counts. The chain combines TRBV9 with TRBJ1-5; 10 nucleotides agree with TRBD1. V shed 3 bases, J shed 3 bases, and the junction held 3 bases outside the gene matches. The CDR3 is 15 residues long. CDR1 and CDR2 (germline): SGDLS, YYNGEE. CDR3 residues: CASSAGTGANQPQHF. Here the CDR3 DNA reads TGTGCCAGCAGCGCCGGGACAGGGGCCAATCAGCCCCAGCATTTT.

This clonotype was seen a single time. J is TRBJ1-2 and V is TRBV24-1; 10 bases line up with TRBD1. V lost 3 bases to trimming and J lost 8 bases; unmatched junction nucleotides: 11. Germline lookup yields CDR1 KGHDR and CDR2 SFDVKD. This CDR3 spans 16 amino acids. CDR3 in amino acids: CATSDRRGDRGFGYTF. Written as DNA, the CDR3 is TGTGCCACCAGTGATCGCCGAGGGGACAGGGGATTCGGCTACACCTTC.

This chain uses TRBV28 with TRBJ2-1; D is possibly TRBD2 (5 bases). The germline gives CDR1 MDHEN, CDR2 SYDVKM. The V and J ends lost 6 bases and 2 bases respectively, with 20 bases between them. CDR3 length: 17 residues. The CDR3 DNA follows: TGTGCCAGCAGAGACTACGGGCCCGTGGTACCCTACAATGAGCAGTTCTTC. Translated: CASRDYGPVVPYNEQFF.